This T cell receptor beta chain was identified in a study of blood T cell repertoires in COVID-19. In the study overall: Acute-phase and convalescent COVID-19 samples originated in the United States, Italy and Spain.

This CDR3 comprises 15 residues. CDR1 and CDR2 (germline): SNHLY, FYNNEI. Trimming cost V 2 bases and J 6 bases; bases outside gene matches: 3. Original processing notes: Amplified reference gene primers provided the basis for estimating nucleated cell counts. Sequencing was performed with immunoSEQ multiplex PCR; in TCRdb, only in-frame clones are kept and a portion is missing. The D gene and trimming were derived from the DNA, and the V and J assignments and clone size from that table. Among roughly 50,000 clones listed, roughly 90% were seen once. The source material was peripheral blood. The V and J genes are TRBV2 and TRBJ1-6, with 8 bases that match TRBD1. This clonotype originated in an elderly man with acute or convalescent COVID-19. DNA for the CDR3: TGTGCCAGCAGTGAAAGGCAGGGGGCTAATTCACCCCTCCACTTT. Its translation: CASSERQGANSPLHF. The whole variable domain, remainder taken from reference TRBV2 and TRBJ1-6, is EPEVTQTPSHQVTQMGQEVILRCVPISNHLYFYWYRQILGQKVEFLVSFYNNEISEKSEIFDDQFSVERPDGSNFTLKIRSTKLEDSAMYFCASSERQGANSPLHFGNGTRLTVT.